One TCR beta chain is described in this entry. One entry per CDR3 protein, called by TCRdb with MiXCR from the PCR reads. Of about 21,000 distinct CDR3 sequences detected, 36% appear once; the ten largest clones hold roughly an eighth. The data belong to a study of tumor-infiltrating lymphocytes in oesophageal squamous cell carcinoma. The sequenced sample was esophageal tumor tissue. The source is a male donor with esophageal squamous cell carcinoma.

The CDR3 DNA reads as TGTGCCAGTAGTGGTGGGACAGTGAACACTGAAGCTTTCTTT. Protein: CASSGGTVNTEAFF. The V gene is TRBV19, the J gene TRBJ1-1; 7 positions match TRBD1. Trimming at V came to 5 bases and at J to 0 bases, leaving 3 bases not matched to a gene. From germline, CDR1 is LNHDA and CDR2 SQIVND (reference sequence). The CDR3 length is 14 residues.